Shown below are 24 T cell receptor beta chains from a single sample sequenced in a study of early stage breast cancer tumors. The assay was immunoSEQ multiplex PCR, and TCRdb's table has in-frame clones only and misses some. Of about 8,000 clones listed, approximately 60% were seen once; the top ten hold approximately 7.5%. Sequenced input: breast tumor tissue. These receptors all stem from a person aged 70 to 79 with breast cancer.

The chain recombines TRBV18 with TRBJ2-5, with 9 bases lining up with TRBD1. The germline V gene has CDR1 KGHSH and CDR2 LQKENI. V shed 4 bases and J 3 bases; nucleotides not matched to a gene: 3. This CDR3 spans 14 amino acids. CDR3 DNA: TGTGCCAGCTCACGGACAGGGGTTGAAGAGACCCAGTACTTC. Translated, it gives CASSRTGVEETQYF.

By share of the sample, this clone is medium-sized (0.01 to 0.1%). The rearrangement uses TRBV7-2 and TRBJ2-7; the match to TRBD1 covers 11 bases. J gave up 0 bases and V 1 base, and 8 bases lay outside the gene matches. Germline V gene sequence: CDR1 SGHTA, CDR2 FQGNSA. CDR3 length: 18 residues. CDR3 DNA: TGTGCCAGCAGCTTAGTGGGGACAGGGGGACGGGGCTCCTACGAGCAGTACTTC. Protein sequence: CASSLVGTGGRGSYEQYF.

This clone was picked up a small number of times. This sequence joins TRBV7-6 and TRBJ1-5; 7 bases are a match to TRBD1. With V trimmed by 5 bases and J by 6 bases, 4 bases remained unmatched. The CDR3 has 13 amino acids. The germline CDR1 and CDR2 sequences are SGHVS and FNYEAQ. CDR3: CASSLQGSQPQHF. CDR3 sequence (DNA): TGTGCCAGCAGCCTACAGGGGAGTCAGCCCCAGCATTTT.

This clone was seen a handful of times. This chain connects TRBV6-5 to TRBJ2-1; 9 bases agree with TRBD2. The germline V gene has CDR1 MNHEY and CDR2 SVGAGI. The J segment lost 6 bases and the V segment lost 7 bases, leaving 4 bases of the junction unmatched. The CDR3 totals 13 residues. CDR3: CASTGLASNEQFF. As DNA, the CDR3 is TGTGCCAGCACGGGACTAGCCTCCAATGAGCAGTTCTTC.

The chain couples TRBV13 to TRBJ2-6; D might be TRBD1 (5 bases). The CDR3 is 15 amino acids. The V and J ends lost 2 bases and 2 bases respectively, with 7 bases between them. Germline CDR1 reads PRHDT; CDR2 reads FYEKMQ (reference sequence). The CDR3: CASSLWGAGANVLTF. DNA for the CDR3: TGTGCCAGCAGCTTATGGGGCGCTGGGGCCAACGTCCTGACTTTC.

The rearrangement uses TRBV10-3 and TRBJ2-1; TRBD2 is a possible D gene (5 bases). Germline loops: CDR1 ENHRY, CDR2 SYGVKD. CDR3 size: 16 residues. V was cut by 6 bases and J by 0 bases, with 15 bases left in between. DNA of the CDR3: TGTGCCATCAGCGAGCTAGCTTCTGACTCCTACAATGAGCAGTTCTTC. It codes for CAISELASDSYNEQFF.

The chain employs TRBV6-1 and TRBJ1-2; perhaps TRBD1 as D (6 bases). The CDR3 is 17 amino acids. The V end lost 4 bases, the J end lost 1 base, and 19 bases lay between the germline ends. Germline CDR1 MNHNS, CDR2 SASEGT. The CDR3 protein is CASSGWATGYLNYGYTF. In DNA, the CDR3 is TGTGCCAGCAGTGGTTGGGCGACAGGCTATCTTAACTATGGCTACACCTTC.

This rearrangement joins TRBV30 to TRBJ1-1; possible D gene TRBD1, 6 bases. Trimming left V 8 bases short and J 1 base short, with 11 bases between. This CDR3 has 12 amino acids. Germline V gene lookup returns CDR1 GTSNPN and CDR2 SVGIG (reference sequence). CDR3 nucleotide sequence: TGTGCCGGGACAAAGAGGAACACTGAAGCTTTCTTT. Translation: CAGTKRNTEAFF.

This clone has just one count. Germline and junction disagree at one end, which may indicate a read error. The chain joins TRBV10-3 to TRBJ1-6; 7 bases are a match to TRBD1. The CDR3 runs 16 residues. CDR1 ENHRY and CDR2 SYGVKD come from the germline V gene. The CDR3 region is CATSSDRSSYNSPLHF. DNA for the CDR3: TGTGCCACCAGTTCGGACAGGAGCTCCTATAATTCACCCCTCCACTTT.

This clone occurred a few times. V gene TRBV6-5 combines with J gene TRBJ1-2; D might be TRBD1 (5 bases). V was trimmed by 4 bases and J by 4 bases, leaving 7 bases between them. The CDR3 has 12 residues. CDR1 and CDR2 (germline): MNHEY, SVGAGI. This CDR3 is CASSSGSYGYTF. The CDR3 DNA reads TGTGCCAGCAGTTCAGGGTCCTATGGCTACACCTTC.

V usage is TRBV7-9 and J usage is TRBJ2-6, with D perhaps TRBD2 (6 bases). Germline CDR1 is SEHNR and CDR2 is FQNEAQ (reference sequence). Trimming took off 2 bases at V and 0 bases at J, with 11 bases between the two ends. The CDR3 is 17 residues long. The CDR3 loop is CASSLFFGSSGANVLTF. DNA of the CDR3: TGTGCCAGCAGCTTATTCTTCGGGAGCTCTGGGGCCAACGTCCTGACTTTC.

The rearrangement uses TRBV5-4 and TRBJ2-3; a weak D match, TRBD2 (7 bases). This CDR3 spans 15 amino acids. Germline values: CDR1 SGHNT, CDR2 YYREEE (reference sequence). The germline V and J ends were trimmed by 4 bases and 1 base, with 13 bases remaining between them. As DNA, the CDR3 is TGTGCCAGCAGCACGGGGGGCGGGGGCACAGATACGCAGTATTTT. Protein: CASSTGGGGTDTQYF. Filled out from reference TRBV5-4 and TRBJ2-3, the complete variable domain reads ETGVTQSPTHLIKTRGQQVTLRCSSQSGHNTVSWYQQALGQGPQFIFQYYREEENGRGNFPPRFSGLQFPNYSSELNVNALELDDSALYLCASSTGGGGTDTQYFGPGTRLTVL.

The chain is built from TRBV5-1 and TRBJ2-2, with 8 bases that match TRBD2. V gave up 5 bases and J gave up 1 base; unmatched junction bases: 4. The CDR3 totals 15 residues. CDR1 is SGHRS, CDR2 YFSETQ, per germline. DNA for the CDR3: TGCGCCAGCAGGGCCGCGGGGGGGAACACCGGGGAGCTGTTTTTT. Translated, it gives CASRAAGGNTGELFF.

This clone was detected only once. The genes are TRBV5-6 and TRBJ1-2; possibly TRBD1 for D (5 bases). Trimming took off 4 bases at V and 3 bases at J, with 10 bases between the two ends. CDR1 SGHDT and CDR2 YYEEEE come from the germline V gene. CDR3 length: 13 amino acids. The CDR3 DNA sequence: TGTGCCAGCAGCCCCCTGACAGACTATGGCTACACCTTC. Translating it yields CASSPLTDYGYTF.

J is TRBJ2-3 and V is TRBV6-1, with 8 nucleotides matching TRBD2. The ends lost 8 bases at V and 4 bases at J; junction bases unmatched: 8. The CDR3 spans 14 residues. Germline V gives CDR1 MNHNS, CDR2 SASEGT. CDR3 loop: CASLIRGGADTQYF. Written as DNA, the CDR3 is TGTGCCAGCCTTATTCGGGGGGGTGCAGATACGCAGTATTTT.

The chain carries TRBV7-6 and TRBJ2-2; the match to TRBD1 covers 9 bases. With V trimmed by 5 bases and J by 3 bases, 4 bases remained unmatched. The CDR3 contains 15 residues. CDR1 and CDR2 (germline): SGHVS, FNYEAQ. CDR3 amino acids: CASSPWTGDTGELFF. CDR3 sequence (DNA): TGTGCCAGCAGCCCGTGGACAGGGGACACCGGGGAGCTGTTTTTT.

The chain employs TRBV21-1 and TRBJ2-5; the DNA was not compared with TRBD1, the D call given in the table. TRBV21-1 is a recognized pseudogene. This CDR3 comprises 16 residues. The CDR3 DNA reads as TGTGCCAGCAGCAAAGCCGTTAACGGACAGCAAGAGACCCAGTACTTC. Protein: CASSKAVNGQQETQYF.

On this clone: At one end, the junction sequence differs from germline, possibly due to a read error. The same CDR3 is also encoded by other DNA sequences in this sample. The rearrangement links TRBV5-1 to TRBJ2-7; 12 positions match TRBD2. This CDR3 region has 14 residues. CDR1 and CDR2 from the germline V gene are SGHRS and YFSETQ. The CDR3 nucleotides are TGTGCCAGCAGCTCGGGACTAGCGGGTATCGAGCAGTACTTC. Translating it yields CASSSGLAGIEQYF.

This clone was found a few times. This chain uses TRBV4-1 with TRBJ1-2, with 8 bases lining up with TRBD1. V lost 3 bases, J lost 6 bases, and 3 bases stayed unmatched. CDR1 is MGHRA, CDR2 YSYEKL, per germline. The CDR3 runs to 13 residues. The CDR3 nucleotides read TGCGCCAGCAGCCAGGACAGGGAGGATGGCTACACCTTC. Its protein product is CASSQDREDGYTF.

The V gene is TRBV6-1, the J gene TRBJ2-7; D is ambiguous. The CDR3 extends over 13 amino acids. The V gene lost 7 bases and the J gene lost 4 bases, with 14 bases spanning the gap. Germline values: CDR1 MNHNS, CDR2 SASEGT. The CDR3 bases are TGTGCCAGCAAGCAGGCCTCTGGGTACGAGCAGTACTTC. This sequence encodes CASKQASGYEQYF.

CDR3 loop: CASSLEPGYNEQFF. The DNA for the CDR3 is TGTGCCAGCAGCTTAGAGCCGGGGTACAATGAGCAGTTCTTC. V is TRBV11-2 and J is TRBJ2-1; D perhaps matches TRBD2 (5 bases). Trimming took 0 bases from V and 4 from J, leaving 7 bases between them. The germline CDR1 and CDR2 sequences are SGHAT and FQNNGV. This CDR3 contains 14 residues.

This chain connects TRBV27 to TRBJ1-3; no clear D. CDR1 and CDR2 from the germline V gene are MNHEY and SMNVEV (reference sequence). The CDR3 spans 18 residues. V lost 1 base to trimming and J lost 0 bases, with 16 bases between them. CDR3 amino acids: CASSLLDPGLYSGNTIYF. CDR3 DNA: TGTGCCAGCAGTTTATTAGACCCTGGACTGTACTCTGGAAACACCATATATTTT.

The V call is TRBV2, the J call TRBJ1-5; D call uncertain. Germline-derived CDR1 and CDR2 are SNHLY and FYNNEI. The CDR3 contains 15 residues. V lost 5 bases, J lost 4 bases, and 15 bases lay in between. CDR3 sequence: CASSPEGLGNQPQHF. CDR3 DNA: TGTGCCAGCAGTCCGGAGGGTCTGGGTAATCAGCCCCAGCATTTT.

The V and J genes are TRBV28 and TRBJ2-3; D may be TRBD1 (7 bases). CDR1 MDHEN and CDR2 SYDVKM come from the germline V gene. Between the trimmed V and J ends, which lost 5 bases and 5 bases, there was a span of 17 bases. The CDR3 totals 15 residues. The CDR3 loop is CASSQRRGRLDTQYF. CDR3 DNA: TGTGCCAGCAGTCAGAGGAGGGGGCGCTTAGATACGCAGTATTTT.